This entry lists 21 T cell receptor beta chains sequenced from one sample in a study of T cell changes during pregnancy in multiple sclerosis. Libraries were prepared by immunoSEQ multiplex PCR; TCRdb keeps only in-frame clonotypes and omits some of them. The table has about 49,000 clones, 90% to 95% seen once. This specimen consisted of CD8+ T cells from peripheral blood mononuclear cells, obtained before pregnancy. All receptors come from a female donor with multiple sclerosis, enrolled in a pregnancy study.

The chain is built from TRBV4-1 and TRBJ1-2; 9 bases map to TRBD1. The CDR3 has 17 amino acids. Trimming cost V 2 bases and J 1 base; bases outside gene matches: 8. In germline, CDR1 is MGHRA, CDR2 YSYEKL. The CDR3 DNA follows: TGCGCCAGCAGCCAACTACCGGGACAGGGAGTTAACTATGGCTACACCTTC. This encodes CASSQLPGQGVNYGYTF.

CDR3 sequence (DNA): TGCGCCAGCAGCTCCAACAGGGCCCACACTGAAGCTTTCTTT. This translates into CASSSNRAHTEAFF. The V gene is TRBV5-1, the J gene TRBJ1-1, with D tentatively TRBD1 (6 bases). The CDR3 spans 14 residues. V lost 3 bases and J lost 3, with 12 bases in between. Germline CDR1 reads SGHRS; CDR2 reads YFSETQ.

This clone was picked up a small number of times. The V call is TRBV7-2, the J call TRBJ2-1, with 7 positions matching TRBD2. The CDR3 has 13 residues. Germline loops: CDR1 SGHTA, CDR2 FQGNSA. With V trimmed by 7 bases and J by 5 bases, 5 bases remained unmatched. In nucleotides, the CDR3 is TGTGCCAGCAAGGGAGGGGTTAACAATGAGCAGTTCTTC. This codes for CASKGGVNNEQFF.

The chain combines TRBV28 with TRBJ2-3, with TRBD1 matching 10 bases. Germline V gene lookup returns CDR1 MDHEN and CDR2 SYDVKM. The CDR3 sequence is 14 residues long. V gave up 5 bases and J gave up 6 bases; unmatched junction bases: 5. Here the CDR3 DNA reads TGTGCCAGCAGTAGGGGACAGGGGATGGATACGCAGTATTTT. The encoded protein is CASSRGQGMDTQYF.

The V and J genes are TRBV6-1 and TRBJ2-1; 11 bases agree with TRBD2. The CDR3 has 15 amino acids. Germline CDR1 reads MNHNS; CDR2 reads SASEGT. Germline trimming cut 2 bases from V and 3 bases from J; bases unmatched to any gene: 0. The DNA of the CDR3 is TGTGCCAGCAGTGAAACTAGCGGGAGCTACAATGAGCAGTTCTTC. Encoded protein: CASSETSGSYNEQFF.

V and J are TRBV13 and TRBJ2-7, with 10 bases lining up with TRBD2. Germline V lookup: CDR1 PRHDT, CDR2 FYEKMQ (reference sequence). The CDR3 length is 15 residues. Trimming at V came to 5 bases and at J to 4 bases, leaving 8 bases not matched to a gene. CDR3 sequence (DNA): TGTGCCAGCAGCCCCCAGCGGGAGGGCCTGTACGAGCAGTACTTC. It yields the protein CASSPQREGLYEQYF.

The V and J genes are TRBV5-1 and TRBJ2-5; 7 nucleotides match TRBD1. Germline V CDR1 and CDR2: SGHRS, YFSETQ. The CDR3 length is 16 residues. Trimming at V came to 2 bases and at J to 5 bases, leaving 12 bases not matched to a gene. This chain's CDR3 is CASSFTLQGLGETQYF. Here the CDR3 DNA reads TGCGCCAGCAGCTTTACCCTACAGGGGCTAGGCGAGACCCAGTACTTC.

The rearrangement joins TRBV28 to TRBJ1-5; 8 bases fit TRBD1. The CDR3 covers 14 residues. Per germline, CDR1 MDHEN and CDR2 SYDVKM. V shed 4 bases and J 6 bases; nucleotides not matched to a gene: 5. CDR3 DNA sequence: TGTGCCAGCAGTTCCTCGACAGGGGTTCAGCCCCAGCATTTT. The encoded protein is CASSSSTGVQPQHF.

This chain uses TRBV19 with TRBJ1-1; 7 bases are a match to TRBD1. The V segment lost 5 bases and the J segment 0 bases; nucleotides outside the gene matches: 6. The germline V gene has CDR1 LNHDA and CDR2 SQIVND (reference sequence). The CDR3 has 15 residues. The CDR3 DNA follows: TGTGCCAGTAGTTGGGCAGGGGGGATGAACACTGAAGCTTTCTTT. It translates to CASSWAGGMNTEAFF.

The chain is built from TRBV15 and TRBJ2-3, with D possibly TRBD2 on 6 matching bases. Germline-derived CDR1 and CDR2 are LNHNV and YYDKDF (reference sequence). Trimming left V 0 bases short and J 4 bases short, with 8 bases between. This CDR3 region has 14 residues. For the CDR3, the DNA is TGTGCCACCAGCAGAGATCGCGGGGCAGATACGCAGTATTTT. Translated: CATSRDRGADTQYF.

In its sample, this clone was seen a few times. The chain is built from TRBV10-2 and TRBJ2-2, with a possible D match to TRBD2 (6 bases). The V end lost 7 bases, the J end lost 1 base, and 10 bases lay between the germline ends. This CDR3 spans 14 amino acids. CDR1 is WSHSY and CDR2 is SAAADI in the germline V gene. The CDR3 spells CASIRDLNTGELFF. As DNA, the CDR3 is TGCGCCAGCATTCGGGACTTGAACACCGGGGAGCTGTTTTTT.

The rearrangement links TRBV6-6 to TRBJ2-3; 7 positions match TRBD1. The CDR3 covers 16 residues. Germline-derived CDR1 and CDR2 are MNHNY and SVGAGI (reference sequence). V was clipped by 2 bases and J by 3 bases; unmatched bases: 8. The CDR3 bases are TGTGCCAGCAGTTACCCAAGACAGGGATCAACAGATACGCAGTATTTT. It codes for CASSYPRQGSTDTQYF.

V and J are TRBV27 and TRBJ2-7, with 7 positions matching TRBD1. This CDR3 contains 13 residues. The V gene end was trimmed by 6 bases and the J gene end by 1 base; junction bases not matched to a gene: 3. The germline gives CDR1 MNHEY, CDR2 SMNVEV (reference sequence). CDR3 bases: TGTGCCAGCAGCGGGACAGAGTCCTACGAGCAGTACTTC. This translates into CASSGTESYEQYF.

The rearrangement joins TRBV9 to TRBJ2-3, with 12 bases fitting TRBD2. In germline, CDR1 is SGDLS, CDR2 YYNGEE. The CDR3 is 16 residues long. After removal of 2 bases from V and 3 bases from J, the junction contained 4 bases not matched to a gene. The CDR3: CASSVGTSGRTDTQYF. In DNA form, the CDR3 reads TGTGCCAGCAGCGTCGGGACTAGCGGGCGGACAGATACGCAGTATTTT.

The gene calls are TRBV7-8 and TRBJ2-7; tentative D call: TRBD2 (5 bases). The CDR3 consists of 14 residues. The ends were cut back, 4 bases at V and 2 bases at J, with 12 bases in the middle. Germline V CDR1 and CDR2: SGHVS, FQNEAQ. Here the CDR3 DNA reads TGTGCCAGCAGCTATACCGACGGGACCTACGAGCAGTACTTC. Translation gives CASSYTDGTYEQYF.

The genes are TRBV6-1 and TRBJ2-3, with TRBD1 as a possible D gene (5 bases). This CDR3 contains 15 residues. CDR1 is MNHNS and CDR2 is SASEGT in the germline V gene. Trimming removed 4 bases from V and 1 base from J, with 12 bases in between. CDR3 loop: CASSVDISGTDTQYF. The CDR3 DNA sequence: TGTGCCAGCAGTGTGGACATTTCAGGCACAGATACGCAGTATTTT.

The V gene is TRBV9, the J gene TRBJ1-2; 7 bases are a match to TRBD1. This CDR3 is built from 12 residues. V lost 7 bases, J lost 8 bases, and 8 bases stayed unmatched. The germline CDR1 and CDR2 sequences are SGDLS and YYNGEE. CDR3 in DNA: TGTGCCAGCGTGAGACAGGGTAGAGGCTACACCTTC. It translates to CASVRQGRGYTF.

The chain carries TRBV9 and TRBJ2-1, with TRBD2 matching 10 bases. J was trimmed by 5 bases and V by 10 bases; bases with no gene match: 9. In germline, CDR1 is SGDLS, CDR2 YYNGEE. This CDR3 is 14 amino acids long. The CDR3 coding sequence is TGTGCCGGTAGCGTAGGACTAGCGGACAATGAGCAGTTCTTC. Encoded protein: CAGSVGLADNEQFF.

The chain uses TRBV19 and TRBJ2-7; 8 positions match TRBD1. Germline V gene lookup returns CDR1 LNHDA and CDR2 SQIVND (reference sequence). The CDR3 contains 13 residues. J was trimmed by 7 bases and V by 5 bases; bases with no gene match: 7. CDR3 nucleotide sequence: TGTGCCAGTAGTTTCCAGGGGGCTCTTGAGCAGTACTTC. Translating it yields CASSFQGALEQYF.

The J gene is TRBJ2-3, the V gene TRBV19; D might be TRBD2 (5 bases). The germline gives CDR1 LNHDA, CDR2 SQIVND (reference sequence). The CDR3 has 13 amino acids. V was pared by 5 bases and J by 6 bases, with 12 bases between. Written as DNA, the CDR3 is TGTGCCAGTAGTGTTTCCTGGAGGGATACGCAGTATTTT. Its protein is CASSVSWRDTQYF.

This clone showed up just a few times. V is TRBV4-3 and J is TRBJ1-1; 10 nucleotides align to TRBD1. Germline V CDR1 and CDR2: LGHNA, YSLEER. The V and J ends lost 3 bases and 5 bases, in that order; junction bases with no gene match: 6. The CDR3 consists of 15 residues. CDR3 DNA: TGCGCCAGCAGCCAGGACAGGGGGTCAGGAACTGAAGCTTTCTTT. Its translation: CASSQDRGSGTEAFF.